This T cell receptor (beta chain) was documented in a study of shared clonotypes between healthy human individuals. On the study more broadly: For every donor, three CD4 naive, three CD4 memory, two CD8 naive and one CD8 memory plates were used.

As concerns this clone: In the same sample, other DNA sequences code for this CDR3.

A deep-level run was used for the assay. Authors' processing steps: Junction-only sequences without quality scores came from ImmunoSEQ, so filtering differed. This table comes from immunoSEQ multiplex PCR, and its TCRdb copy is limited to in-frame clones, with some not included. V and J calls and clone size come straight from that table; D and trimming were deduced from the DNA. This sample has about 980,000 clones, with around 80% found just once. There are 14 residues in the CDR3. The V gene's germline CDR1 is KGHSH and CDR2 LQKENI. V was shortened by 2 bases and J by 3 bases, with 11 bases between the two germline ends. The donors were adults (healthy and HIV-negative) with no recent acute infections or vaccinations.

V usage is TRBV18 and J usage is TRBJ2-7; the D is unclear. The material sequenced was memory CD4+ T cells sorted from blood. The subset: CD45RA-negative fraction. The TCR was taken from a man in his late teens or twenties in good health. The CDR3 nucleotides are TGTGCCAGCTCACCAGGGCTTAGCAGCTACGAGCAGTACTTC. This translates into CASSPGLSSYEQYF.